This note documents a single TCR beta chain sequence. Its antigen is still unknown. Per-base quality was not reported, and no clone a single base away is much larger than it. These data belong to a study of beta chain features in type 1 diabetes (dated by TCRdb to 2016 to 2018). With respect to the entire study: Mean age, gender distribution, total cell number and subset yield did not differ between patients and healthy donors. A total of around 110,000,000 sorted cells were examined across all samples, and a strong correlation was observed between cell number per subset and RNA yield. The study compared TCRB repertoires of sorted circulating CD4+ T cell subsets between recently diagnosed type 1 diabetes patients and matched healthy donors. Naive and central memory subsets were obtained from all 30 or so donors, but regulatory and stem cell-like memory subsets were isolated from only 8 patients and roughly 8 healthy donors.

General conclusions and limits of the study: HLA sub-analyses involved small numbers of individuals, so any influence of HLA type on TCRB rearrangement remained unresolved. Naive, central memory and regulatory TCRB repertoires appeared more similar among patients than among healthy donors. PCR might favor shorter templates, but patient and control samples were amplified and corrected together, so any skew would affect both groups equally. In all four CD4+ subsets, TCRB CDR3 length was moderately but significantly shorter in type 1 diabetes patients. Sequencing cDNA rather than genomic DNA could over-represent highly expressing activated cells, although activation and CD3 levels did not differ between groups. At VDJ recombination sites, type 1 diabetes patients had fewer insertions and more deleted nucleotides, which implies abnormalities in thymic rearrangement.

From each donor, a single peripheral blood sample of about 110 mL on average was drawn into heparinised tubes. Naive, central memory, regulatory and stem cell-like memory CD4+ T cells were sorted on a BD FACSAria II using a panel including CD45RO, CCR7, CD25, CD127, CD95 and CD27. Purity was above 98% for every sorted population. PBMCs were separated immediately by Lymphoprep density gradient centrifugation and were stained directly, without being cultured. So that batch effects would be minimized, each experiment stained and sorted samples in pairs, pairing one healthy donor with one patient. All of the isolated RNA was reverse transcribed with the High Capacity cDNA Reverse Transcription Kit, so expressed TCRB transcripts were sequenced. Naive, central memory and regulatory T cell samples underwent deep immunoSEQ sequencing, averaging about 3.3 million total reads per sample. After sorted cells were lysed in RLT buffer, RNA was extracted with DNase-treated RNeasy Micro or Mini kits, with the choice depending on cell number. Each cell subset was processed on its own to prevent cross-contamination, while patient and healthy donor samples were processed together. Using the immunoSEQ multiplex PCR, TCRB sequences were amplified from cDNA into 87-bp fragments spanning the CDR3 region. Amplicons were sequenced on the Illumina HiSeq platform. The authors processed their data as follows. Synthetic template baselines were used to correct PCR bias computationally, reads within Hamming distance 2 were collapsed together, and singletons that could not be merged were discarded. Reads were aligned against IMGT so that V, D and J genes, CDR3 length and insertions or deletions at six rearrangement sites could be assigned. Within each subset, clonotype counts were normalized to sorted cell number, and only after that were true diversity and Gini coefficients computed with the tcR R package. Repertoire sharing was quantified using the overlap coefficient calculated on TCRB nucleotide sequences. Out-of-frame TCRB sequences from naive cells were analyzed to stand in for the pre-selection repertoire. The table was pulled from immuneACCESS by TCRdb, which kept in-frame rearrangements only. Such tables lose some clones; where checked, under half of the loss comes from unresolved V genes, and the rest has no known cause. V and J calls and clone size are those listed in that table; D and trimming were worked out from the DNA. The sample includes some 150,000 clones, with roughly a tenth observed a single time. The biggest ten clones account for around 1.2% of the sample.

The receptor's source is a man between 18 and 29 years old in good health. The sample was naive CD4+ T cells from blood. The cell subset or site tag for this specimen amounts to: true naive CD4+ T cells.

The DNA sequence is TGTGCCAGCAGTGAAGGCGCCGCATCCTACAATGAGCAGTTCTTC. This is translated as CASSEGAASYNEQFF. The sequence joins TRBV6-1 to TRBJ2-1; the D gene is not confidently resolved. The junction shows trimming of 1 base on V and 1 base on J, plus 8 bases between the germline ends. Its CDR3 holds 15 amino acids, cysteine through phenylalanine. CDR3 DNA is the only sequence kept; it has 45 bases, read in frame from the first base. From a lookup of the germline V gene, CDR1 and CDR2 are MNHNS and SASEGT.